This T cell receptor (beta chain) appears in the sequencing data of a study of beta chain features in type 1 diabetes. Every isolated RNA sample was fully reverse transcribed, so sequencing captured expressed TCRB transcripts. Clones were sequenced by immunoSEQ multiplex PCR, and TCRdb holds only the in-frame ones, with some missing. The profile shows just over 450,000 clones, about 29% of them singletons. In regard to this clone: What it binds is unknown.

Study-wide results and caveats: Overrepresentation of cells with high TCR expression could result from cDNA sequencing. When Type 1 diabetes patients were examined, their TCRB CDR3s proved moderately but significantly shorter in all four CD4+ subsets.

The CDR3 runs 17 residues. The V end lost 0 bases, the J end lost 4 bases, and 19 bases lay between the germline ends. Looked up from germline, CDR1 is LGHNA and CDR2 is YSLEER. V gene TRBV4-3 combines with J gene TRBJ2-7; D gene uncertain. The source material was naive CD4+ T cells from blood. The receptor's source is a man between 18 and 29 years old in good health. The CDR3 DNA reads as TGCGCCAGCAGCCAAGATAGTCGGGCGGTACCGAGGTACGAGCAGTACTTC. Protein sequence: CASSQDSRAVPRYEQYF.